Included here is one TCR beta chain sequence, with context. The sample is drawn from a study of Ad26.COV2.S vaccination and SARS-CoV-2 variants. Documented treatment: around 19 received Ad26.COV2.S at low or high dose, single or two shots; several received placebo; per-sample allocation not given. Samples analyzed were those drawn on day 63 after the first vaccine or placebo injection. Sequencing was performed with immunoSEQ multiplex PCR; in TCRdb, only in-frame clones are kept and a portion is missing. The sample has some 480,000 clones, roughly 85% seen once. Sequenced material: peripheral blood, taken in a trial of Ad26.COV2.S vaccine versus placebo. The receptor was isolated from a person between 18 and 65 years old who received the Ad26.COV2.S COVID-19 vaccine or a placebo.

The CDR3, as DNA: TGTGCCAGCAGCTTTGACAGGGCCCTATTGGGCTACACCTTC. It codes for CASSFDRALLGYTF. This chain links TRBV7-2 with TRBJ1-2, with 7 bases fitting TRBD1. J was trimmed by 8 bases and V by 3 bases; bases with no gene match: 9. The CDR3 is 14 residues long. Germline CDR1 is SGHTA and CDR2 is FQGNSA.